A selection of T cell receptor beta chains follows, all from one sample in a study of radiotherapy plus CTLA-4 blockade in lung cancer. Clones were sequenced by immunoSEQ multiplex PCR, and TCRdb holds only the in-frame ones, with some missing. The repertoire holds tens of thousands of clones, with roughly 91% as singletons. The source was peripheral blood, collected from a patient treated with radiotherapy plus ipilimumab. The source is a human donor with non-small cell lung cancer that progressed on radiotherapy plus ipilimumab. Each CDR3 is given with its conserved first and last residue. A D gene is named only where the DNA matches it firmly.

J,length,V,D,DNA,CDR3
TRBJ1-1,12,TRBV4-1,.,TGCGCCAGCAGCCCCCGGGAGGGGACGGCTTTCTTT,CASSPREGTAFF
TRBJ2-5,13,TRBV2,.,TGTGCCAGCAGTGGTGACCACCAAGAGACCCAGTACTTC,CASSGDHQETQYF
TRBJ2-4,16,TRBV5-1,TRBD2,TGCGCCAGCAGCCCAGGGACTAGCATATTCCAAAACATTCAGTACTTC,CASSPGTSIFQNIQYF
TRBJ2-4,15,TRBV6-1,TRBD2,TGTGCCAGCAGTGAGTTGTCTAGCGGGGCAGGCATTCAGTACTTC,CASSELSSGAGIQYF
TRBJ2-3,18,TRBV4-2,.,TGTGCCAGCAGCCAAGATGCGGGTCCAGGTGCTAGCACAGATACGCAGTATTTT,CASSQDAGPGASTDTQYF
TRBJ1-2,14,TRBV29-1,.,TGCAGCGTTGAGCAGCAGGGAGGGACTTATGGCTACACCTTC,CSVEQQGGTYGYTF
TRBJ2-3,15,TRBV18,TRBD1,TGTGCCAGCTCACCACAACAGGGGAGCACAGATACGCAGTATTTT,CASSPQQGSTDTQYF
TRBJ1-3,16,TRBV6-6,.,TGTGCCAGCGTACGGGGAGCTTTCGACTCTGGAAACACCATATATTTT,CASVRGAFDSGNTIYF
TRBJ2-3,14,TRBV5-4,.,TGTGCCAGCAGCTCACCTTCGGGGATAGATACGCAGTATTTT,CASSSPSGIDTQYF
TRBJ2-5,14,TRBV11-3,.,TGTGCCAGCAGCTCCTCGCTAGGCCTCGAGACCCAGTACTTC,CASSSSLGLETQYF
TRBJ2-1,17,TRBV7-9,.,TGTGCCAGCAGCTCCGCTTGGCCGGGGAGTATCTACAATGAGCAGTTCTTC,CASSSAWPGSIYNEQFF
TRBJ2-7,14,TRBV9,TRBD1,TGTGCCAGCAGCATCGGACAGGGGCTTTACGAGCAGTACTTC,CASSIGQGLYEQYF
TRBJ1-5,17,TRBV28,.,TGTGCCAGCAGTTCCCCGACGGTGATAATGGGCAATCAGCCCCAGCATTTT,CASSSPTVIMGNQPQHF
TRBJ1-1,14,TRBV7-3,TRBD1,TGTGCCAGCAGCTCCGGGACAGGGAACACTGAAGCTTTCTTT,CASSSGTGNTEAFF
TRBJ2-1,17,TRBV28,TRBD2,TGTGCCAGCAGTTCACGGACTAGCGGGAGTGCCAACAATGAGCAGTTCTTC,CASSSRTSGSANNEQFF
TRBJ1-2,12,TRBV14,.,TGTGCCAGCAGCCAAGGACACTATGGCTACACCTTC,CASSQGHYGYTF
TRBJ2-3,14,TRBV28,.,TGTGCCAGCAGTTCCCTGACAGGCACAGATACGCAGTATTTT,CASSSLTGTDTQYF
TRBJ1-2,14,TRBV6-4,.,TGTGCCAGCAGTGACTCGCCCAGGGGCTATGGCTACACCTTC,CASSDSPRGYGYTF
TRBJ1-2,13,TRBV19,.,TGTGCCAGTAGTCACCGGGGCCCGGCGGGCTACACCTTC,CASSHRGPAGYTF
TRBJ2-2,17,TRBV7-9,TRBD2,TGTGCCAGCAGCTTAGCGTCGTCTAGCGGGAGTGCCGGGGAGCTGTTTTTT,CASSLASSSGSAGELFF
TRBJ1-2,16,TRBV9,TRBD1,TGTGCCAGCAGCAGAGGGACAGGGGGCGGCGACTATGGCTACACCTTC,CASSRGTGGGDYGYTF